This section outlines one T cell receptor (beta chain) sequence together with its context. Its antigen remains unknown. The record originates from a study of T-cell memory formation after mild COVID-19. Whole-study context: The TCR clusters were mostly specific to one donor. The study, taken as a whole, reports: Pre-infection memory showed some responding clones, and this suggested that cross-reactive memory joined. Clones which contracted sat mainly in CM and EM if CD4+, and in EMRA if CD8+.

TCRdb reanalysed the 5' RACE reads using MiXCR and keeps one entry per CDR3 protein. The sample holds 500,000 to 600,000 distinct CDR3 sequences, about 20% seen once. V lost 1 base to trimming and J lost 4 bases; unmatched junction nucleotides: 25. This CDR3 comprises 22 residues. Per germline, CDR1 SGHVS and CDR2 FQNEAQ. The gene calls are TRBV7-8 and TRBJ2-3; 8 bases are a match to TRBD2. Sequenced input: PBMCs or a T cell subset sorted from them (not recorded which). This TCR derives from an adult woman who had mild COVID-19 (a few samples of this study predate the infection). Cell type and time point are not known. The CDR3 sequence is CASSLVVLVTSGGPRVPDTQYF. CDR3 DNA sequence: TGTGCCAGCAGCTTAGTCGTTCTAGTAACCAGCGGGGGACCCAGAGTTCCAGATACGCAGTATTTT. Using reference TRBV7-8 and TRBJ2-3 for the parts outside the CDR3, the full variable domain is GAGVSQSPRYKVAKRGQDVALRCDPISGHVSLFWYQQALGQGPEFLTYFQNEAQLDKSGLPSDRFFAERPEGSVSTLKIQRTQQEDSAVYLCASSLVVLVTSGGPRVPDTQYFGPGTRLTVL.